The T cell receptor beta chain under discussion was sequenced for a study of breast tumors, draining lymph nodes, adjacent tissues (dated by TCRdb to the mid-2010s). For the study in its entirety: TCR beta repertoires were compared across tumor, adjacent nontumor tissue and axillary lymph nodes obtained from breast cancer patients. In human breast cancer, the study set out to assess how tumor, surrounding tissue and draining lymph node repertoires relate to one another and whether T cells might be exchanged between them. Broader findings and caveats from the paper: Rather than being directly demonstrated, the conclusion that tumor T cells originate in lymph nodes was presented as consistent with a hypothesis. A scenario in which most tumor T cells derive from the lymph node and then expand within tumor tissue was judged to be consistent with the data. Tumor T-cell repertoires showed less diversity than lymph node repertoires and more diversity than nontumor tissue repertoires, and tumor T-cell repertoires showed preferential V and J gene usage. Tumor and nontumor tissue repertoires were significantly more similar in luminal-like than in basal-like breast cancer.

The listed sequencing device is Illumina HiSeq 2000. Multiplex PCR amplification was used to generate the TCR beta chain libraries. The amplified TCR beta chain products were analyzed by high-throughput sequencing. The raw public data were reprocessed by TCRdb itself: fastp quality trimming at Q25, MiXCR clonotype calling, in-frame beta chains only. Rows merge per CDR3 protein into single entries with the most common DNA and genes. The sample yields about 180,000 distinct CDR3 sequences; 25% to 40% were counted once. The ten most abundant clones make up roughly 4.5% of the sample. Lymph node samples were obtained from the axillary draining lymph nodes of breast cancer patients. Comments on this clonotype: What this receptor recognizes is not known. No much larger clone is present one base from it, and per-base qualities are unavailable.

There are 14 amino acids in the CDR3, from cysteine to phenylalanine inclusive. Only CDR3 DNA remains: 42 bases, in frame from the first base. In the germline V gene (reference sequence), CDR1 corresponds to MNHNY and CDR2 to SVGAGI. Trimming at the junction amounts to 6 bases on V and 1 base on J, and the germline ends lie 7 bases apart. The chain couples TRBV6-6 to TRBJ2-6; D gene: possibly TRBD1, on 5 matching bases. The receptor was isolated from a female donor with breast cancer. Some clones in this sample may be carry-over from other donors' samples. Sequenced input: axillary lymph node tissue. The CDR3 corresponds to CASRRTSGANVLTF. The nucleotides are TGTGCCAGCAGACGGACATCTGGGGCCAACGTCCTGACTTTC.